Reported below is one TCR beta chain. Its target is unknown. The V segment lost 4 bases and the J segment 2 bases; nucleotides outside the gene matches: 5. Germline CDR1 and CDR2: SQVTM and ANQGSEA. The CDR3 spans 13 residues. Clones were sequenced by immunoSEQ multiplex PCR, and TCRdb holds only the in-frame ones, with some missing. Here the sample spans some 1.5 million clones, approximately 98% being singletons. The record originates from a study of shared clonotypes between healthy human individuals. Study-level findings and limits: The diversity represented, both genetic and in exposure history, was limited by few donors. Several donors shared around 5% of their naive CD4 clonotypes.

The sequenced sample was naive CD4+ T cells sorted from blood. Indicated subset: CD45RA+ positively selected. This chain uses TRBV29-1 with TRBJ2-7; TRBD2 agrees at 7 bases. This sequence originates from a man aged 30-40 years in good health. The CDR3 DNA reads TGCAGCGTTGGGCGGGAGCCTCCCTACGAGCAGTACTTC. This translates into CSVGREPPYEQYF.